These 20 T cell receptor beta chains originate from one sample sequenced in a study of neurological immune-mediated disorders. MiXCR, applied by TCRdb to the 5' RACE reads, yields one record per CDR3 protein. The sample carries around 79,000 distinct CDR3 sequences, 12% to 15% recorded once. The material sequenced was PBMCs. The source of these receptors is a woman between 45 and 65 years old in good health.

This clonotype was picked up many times. The V call is TRBV5-1, the J call TRBJ1-6, with 7 positions matching TRBD1. Trimming at V came to 4 bases and at J to 10 bases, leaving 8 bases not matched to a gene. CDR1 is SGHRS, CDR2 YFSETQ, per germline. The CDR3 is 14 amino acids. The CDR3 DNA sequence: TGCGCCAGCAGCATCCGGGACAGTGGATCACCCCTCCACTTT. Protein sequence: CASSIRDSGSPLHF.

As regards this clonotype: With a much larger clone just one base away, this may be a read error. The V gene is TRBV5-1, the J gene TRBJ2-6; weak D call: TRBD1 (5 bases). From germline, CDR1 is SGHRS and CDR2 YFSETQ. The CDR3 runs 16 residues. The CDR3 region has the DNA TGCACCAGCAGCTTCGACAGTGGGGCTGGGGCCAACGTCCTGACTTTC. Amino acids: CTSSFDSGAGANVLTF.

This clonotype was observed many times. The J gene is TRBJ1-2, the V gene TRBV28; tentatively, D is TRBD1 (6 bases). This CDR3 is 13 amino acids long. The ends were cut back, 6 bases at V and 8 bases at J, with 16 bases in the middle. CDR1 MDHEN and CDR2 SYDVKM come from the germline V gene. CDR3 DNA sequence: TGTGCCAGCAGGTGGACAGTAAATAAAGGCTACACCTTC. Protein product: CASRWTVNKGYTF.

V and J are TRBV18 and TRBJ2-7; 9 bases agree with TRBD1. Per the germline V gene, CDR1 is KGHSH and CDR2 is LQKENI. Unmatched junction bases numbered 6, after V lost 4 bases and J lost 2 bases. This CDR3 spans 15 amino acids. The CDR3 region is CASSLPGTGTYEQYF. CDR3 coding DNA: TGTGCCAGCTCACTACCCGGGACAGGGACCTACGAGCAGTACTTC.

This chain uses TRBV29-1 with TRBJ2-1; D perhaps matches TRBD1 (6 bases). Germline lookup yields CDR1 SQVTM and CDR2 ANQGSEA. V was pared by 3 bases and J by 6 bases, with 9 bases between. This CDR3 is built from 12 residues. The DNA for the CDR3 is TGCAGCGTTGACCGCAGGGGCAATGAGCAGTTCTTC. The encoded protein is CSVDRRGNEQFF.

In this sample, this clonotype turned up many times. The chain links TRBV29-1 to TRBJ2-4, with 9 bases fitting TRBD1. CDR3 length equals 12 residues. Germline V lookup: CDR1 SQVTM, CDR2 ANQGSEA. V lost 5 bases to trimming and J lost 10 bases; unmatched junction nucleotides: 6. The CDR3 coding sequence is TGCAGCGTTATCCGGGACAGGGAAATTCAGTACTTC. This translates into CSVIRDREIQYF. The variable domain in full, with the rest retrieved from reference TRBV29-1 and TRBJ2-4, is SAVISQKPSRDICQRGTSLTIQCQVDSQVTMMFWYRQQPGQSLTLIATANQGSEATYESGFVIDKFPISRPNLTFSTLTVSNMSPEDSSIYLCSVIRDREIQYFGAGTRLSVL.

Ten or more counts support this clonotype. This rearrangement joins TRBV5-1 to TRBJ2-5, with TRBD1 identical over 10 bases. Germline trimming cut 2 bases from V and 4 bases from J; bases unmatched to any gene: 5. The germline gives CDR1 SGHRS, CDR2 YFSETQ. The CDR3 length is 15 residues. The CDR3 bases are TGCGCCAGCAGCTTAGGGGACAGGGGAGGAGAGACCCAGTACTTC. This encodes CASSLGDRGGETQYF.

This clonotype has a single count. One end of the junction fails to match germline, which may point to a read error. The rearrangement joins TRBV5-1 to TRBJ2-7; D gene uncertain. Germline values: CDR1 SGHRS, CDR2 YFSETQ. The CDR3 runs 15 residues. CDR3: CVSSLSIGVTYEQYF. The DNA for the CDR3 is TGCGTCAGCAGCCTGAGCATAGGAGTGACCTACGAGCAGTACTTC. The entire variable domain, with the rest obtained from reference TRBV5-1 and TRBJ2-7, is as follows: KAGVTQTPRYLIKTRGQQVTLSCSPISGHRSVSWYQQTPGQGLQFLFEYFSETQRNKGNFPGRFSGRQFSNSRSEMNVSTLELGDSALYLCVSSLSIGVTYEQYFGPGTRLTVT.

This clonotype was picked up many times. The rearrangement joins TRBV5-1 to TRBJ1-3, with D possibly matching TRBD1 (5 bases). Trimming took off 0 bases at V and 2 bases at J, with 9 bases between the two ends. Germline loops: CDR1 SGHRS, CDR2 YFSETQ. This CDR3 is 15 amino acids long. The CDR3 sequence is CASSLAGGAGNTIYF. The CDR3 coding sequence is TGCGCCAGCAGCTTGGCGGGAGGGGCTGGAAACACCATATATTTT.

This clonotype was picked up many times. This chain links TRBV12-3 or TRBV12-4 with TRBJ2-7; D is uncertain. The CDR3 runs to 14 residues. V lost 3 bases, J lost 2 bases, and 11 bases lay in between. Here the CDR3 DNA reads TGTGCCAGCAGTTTTGCACAGTTTACCTACGAGCAGTACTTC. It is translated as CASSFAQFTYEQYF.

Comments on this clonotype: Relative to the germline gene, one junction end is altered; a read error may explain this. This chain links TRBV29-1 with TRBJ2-7; 8 bases are shared with TRBD2. Germline CDR1 is SQVTM and CDR2 is ANQGSEA. The CDR3 runs 15 residues. Here the CDR3 DNA reads TGCAGCGTTGATTCCTCAACTAGCGGCTCCCACGATCAGTACTTC. This translates into CSVDSSTSGSHDQYF.

This clonotype was counted at least ten times. The genes are TRBV20-1 and TRBJ1-1; 7 nucleotides align to TRBD1. CDR3 length: 15 amino acids. Germline CDR1 and CDR2: DFQATT and SNEGSKA (reference sequence). The trim removed 0 bases at V and 10 bases at J, leaving 14 bases unmatched. The CDR3 here is CSARDYGTDVFGAFF. The CDR3 DNA is TGCAGTGCTAGAGATTACGGGACAGACGTGTTCGGAGCTTTCTTT.

This clonotype was detected once. The chain is built from TRBV30 and TRBJ2-5; the match to TRBD2 covers 12 bases. The CDR3 totals 14 residues. Germline V gives CDR1 GTSNPN, CDR2 SVGIG (reference sequence). J gave up 1 base and V 5 bases, and 2 bases lay outside the gene matches. The CDR3 DNA reads TGTGCCTGGGAACTAGCGGGAGGCCAAGAGACCCAGTACTTC. Translating gives CAWELAGGQETQYF.

The table lists this clonotype with many counts. V is TRBV5-6 and J is TRBJ2-4; 7 bases fit TRBD2. The CDR3 totals 15 residues. Germline-derived CDR1 and CDR2 are SGHDT and YYEEEE. Germline trimming cut 1 base from V and 2 bases from J; bases unmatched to any gene: 3. This CDR3 reads CASSLPGGTKNIQYF. Here the CDR3 DNA reads TGTGCCAGCAGCTTGCCGGGGGGAACCAAAAACATTCAGTACTTC.

The chain has TRBV7-2 and TRBJ1-4, with D possibly being TRBD1 (6 bases). CDR1 SGHTA and CDR2 FQGNSA come from the germline V gene. The CDR3 has 17 residues. V lost 5 bases and J 1 base, leaving 17 bases between the germline ends. This chain's CDR3 is CASSQQGPGRTNEKLFF. DNA of the CDR3: TGTGCCAGCAGCCAGCAGGGGCCCGGGAGAACTAATGAAAAACTGTTTTTT.

This clonotype was seen ten or more times. The rearrangement joins TRBV29-1 to TRBJ2-7; no definite D call. V lost 6 bases to trimming and J lost 0 bases, with 18 bases between them. The germline CDR1 and CDR2 sequences are SQVTM and ANQGSEA. This CDR3 spans 15 amino acids. CDR3 in amino acids: CSVRVGLASSYEQYF. The DNA for the CDR3 is TGCAGCGTGCGTGTTGGTCTCGCAAGCTCCTACGAGCAGTACTTC.

On this clonotype: This may stem from a read error, because a much larger clone lies one nucleotide away. This chain connects TRBV12-3 or TRBV12-4 to TRBJ2-1, with D perhaps TRBD1 or TRBD2 (6 bases each). CDR3 size: 14 residues. The CDR3 protein is CVSSSGAFYNEQFF. The CDR3, as DNA: TGTGTCAGTTCATCGGGGGCCTTCTACAATGAGCAGTTCTTC.

This clonotype has a count of ten or more. The chain is built from TRBV7-9 and TRBJ2-5; 9 bases map to TRBD2. The length of the CDR3 is 14 residues. Germline-derived CDR1 and CDR2 are SEHNR and FQNEAQ (reference sequence). V dropped 4 bases and J dropped 4; count of bases not matched to a gene: 4. CDR3 sequence (DNA): TGTGCCAGCAGCTACGGGCGGGGGGGAGAGACCCAGTACTTC. Protein product: CASSYGRGGETQYF.

This clonotype came up many times. This chain connects TRBV7-8 to TRBJ2-1, with D maybe TRBD2 (7 bases). The CDR3 is 16 residues long. Trimming cost V 1 base and J 3 bases, with 13 bases left between them. Germline CDR1 SGHVS, CDR2 FQNEAQ. For the CDR3, the DNA is TGTGCCAGCAGCTTAGACGCGGGGGCACTCTACAATGAGCAGTTCTTC. As protein: CASSLDAGALYNEQFF.

This clonotype came up many times. The genes are TRBV14 and TRBJ1-2; D gene unclear. The germline V and J ends were trimmed by 4 bases and 4 bases, with 10 bases remaining between them. The length of the CDR3 is 13 residues. Germline V CDR1 and CDR2: SGHDN, FVKESK. This CDR3 reads CASSPPGIYGYTF. In DNA form, the CDR3 reads TGTGCCAGCAGCCCCCCGGGCATCTATGGCTACACCTTC.